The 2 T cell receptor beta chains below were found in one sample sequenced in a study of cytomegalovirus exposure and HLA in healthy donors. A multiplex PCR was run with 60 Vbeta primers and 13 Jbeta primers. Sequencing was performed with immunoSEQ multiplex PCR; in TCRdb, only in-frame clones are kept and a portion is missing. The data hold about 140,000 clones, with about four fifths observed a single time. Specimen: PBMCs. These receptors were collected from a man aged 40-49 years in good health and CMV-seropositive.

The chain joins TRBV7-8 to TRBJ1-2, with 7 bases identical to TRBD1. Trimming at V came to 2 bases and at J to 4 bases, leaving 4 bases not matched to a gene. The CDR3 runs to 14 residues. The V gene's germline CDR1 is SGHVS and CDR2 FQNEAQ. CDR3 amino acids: CASSLTEGAYGYTF. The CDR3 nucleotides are TGTGCCAGCAGCTTAACGGAGGGGGCCTATGGCTACACCTTC.

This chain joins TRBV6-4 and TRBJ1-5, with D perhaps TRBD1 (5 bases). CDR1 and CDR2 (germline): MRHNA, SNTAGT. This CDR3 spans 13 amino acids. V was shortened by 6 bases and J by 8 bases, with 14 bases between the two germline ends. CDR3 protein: CASSPEPGEPQHF. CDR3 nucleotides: TGTGCCAGCAGCCCCGAACCGGGGGAGCCCCAGCATTTT.